These T cell receptor beta chains were read from a single sample in a study of shared clonotypes between healthy human individuals. TCRdb's copy holds only in-frame clones and misses some; the assay was immunoSEQ multiplex PCR. The data contain 950,000 to 1,100,000 clones, around 76% of them seen just once; the ten biggest clones take up approximately 1.5%. Sequencing was done on a sample of memory CD4+ T cells sorted from blood. The receptors were gathered from a man aged 18 to 30 in good health. Both conserved end residues are part of each CDR3. D genes are given only for firm matches. For some rows the clone size is stated as once, few or many, or as a class when expanded; others skip it.

d_gene	v_gene	j_gene	abundance	CDR3nt	CDR3aa
TRBD1	TRBV4-1	TRBJ1-4	many	TGCGCCAGCAGCCAAGGGATGGGACAGCCTAATGAAAAACTGTTTTTT	CASSQGMGQPNEKLFF
-	TRBV18	TRBJ2-1	once	TGTGCCAGCTCACCGGAAAAGACAGGTTACAATGAGCAGTTCTTC	CASSPEKTGYNEQFF
TRBD1	TRBV6-6	TRBJ1-2	-	TGTGCCAGCAGTTACTCGCGGACAGGGTATGGCTACACCTTC	CASSYSRTGYGYTF
-	TRBV28	TRBJ2-1	-	TGTGCCAGCACCTCCCTCGGCAGCTCCTACAATGAGCAGTTCTTC	CASTSLGSSYNEQFF
-	TRBV7-6	TRBJ2-7	-	TGTGCCAGCAGCCGGGACGGGTCCTACGAGCAGTACTTC	CASSRDGSYEQYF
-	TRBV27	TRBJ2-2	-	TGTGCCAGCAGTTTATCTCCCAGGGCGAACACCGGGGAGCTGTTTTTT	CASSLSPRANTGELFF
-	TRBV5-4	TRBJ1-1	-	TGTGCCAGCAGCTTGGATCCAGGGAGGACTGAAGCTTTCTTT	CASSLDPGRTEAFF
-	TRBV6-4	TRBJ1-6	once	TGTGCCAGCAGTGAGTCGTCTAATTCACCCCTCCACTTT	CASSESSNSPLHF
TRBD2	TRBV9	TRBJ2-2	-	TGTGCCAGCAGCTTGGGACTAGCGGGAGGGCCGGAAACCGGGGAGCTGTTTTTT	CASSLGLAGGPETGELFF
-	TRBV18	TRBJ1-1	-	TGTGCCAGCTCAGGGGCTCCCGTCGGGAACACTGAAGCTTTCTTT	CASSGAPVGNTEAFF
-	TRBV29-1	TRBJ1-2	-	TGCAGCGTTGAAATCGGCTATGGCTACACCTTC	CSVEIGYGYTF
-	TRBV7-2	TRBJ2-5	-	TGTGCCAGCAGCTTAGCCCCGGGCCGGGAGACCCAGTACTTC	CASSLAPGRETQYF
-	TRBV5-6	TRBJ2-7	-	TGTGCCAGCAGCATGGAGTTAGGGCCAGGCTACGAGCAGTACTTC	CASSMELGPGYEQYF
TRBD1	TRBV29-1	TRBJ1-1	-	TGCAGCGCCCGGACAGGGAAGAACACTGAAGCTTTCTTT	CSARTGKNTEAFF
-	TRBV12-5	TRBJ2-3	few	TGTGCTAGTGGTCCCACCGAGCGGAGCACAGATACGCAGTATTTT	CASGPTERSTDTQYF
TRBD1	TRBV9	TRBJ2-4	few	TGTGCCAGCAGCGTAGAGGGGGCCCCCAAAAACATTCAGTACTTC	CASSVEGAPKNIQYF
TRBD1	TRBV7-9	TRBJ1-4	-	TGTGCCAGCAGCCCGACAGGGTCCTATAATGAAAAACTGTTTTTT	CASSPTGSYNEKLFF
TRBD2	TRBV29-1	TRBJ2-7	-	TGCAGTGCTGAAGGAGGCGGGAGCCGGTACGAGCAGTACTTC	CSAEGGGSRYEQYF